Described below is a single T cell receptor beta chain sequence and its context. Its antigen is still unknown. These data come from a study of shared clonotypes between healthy human individuals. Notes on the study in general: Naive subsets tended to show greater estimated richness than memory subsets. Clonotypes that were shared across a few donors made up around 5.5% of naive CD4 clonotypes.

From CD4+ cells came CD45RA+ naive and CD45RA-negative memory subsets. How the authors handled the data: Without quality scores, immunoSEQ junctional reads could not be filtered like full-length reads. Repertoires were generated with immunoSEQ multiplex PCR, while TCRdb's copy carries only in-frame clones and drops some. V and J calls and clone size are copied from that table; D and trimming were computed from the DNA. The data hold around 550,000 clones, with 90% to 96% observed a single time. The CDR3 loop spans 18 amino acids. Germline-derived CDR1 and CDR2 are MGHRA and YSYEKL. V was trimmed by 1 base and J by 0 bases, leaving 13 bases between them.

The source of this sequence is a woman in her 30s in good health. The chain couples TRBV4-1 to TRBJ2-6, with D maybe TRBD1 (5 bases). The sample taken for sequencing was naive CD4+ T cells sorted from blood. Subset in this sample: CD45RA+ positively selected. The CDR3 region has the DNA TGCGCCAGCAGCCAAGTGGGGCGAGGAACCTCTGGGGCCAACGTCCTGACTTTC. It translates to CASSQVGRGTSGANVLTF.